The rows below give T cell receptor beta chains drawn from one sample of a study of Graves' ophthalmopathy and Graves' hyperthyroidism. TCRdb reprocessed the multiplex PCR reads with MiXCR, giving one entry per CDR3 protein. The sample yields hundreds of thousands of distinct CDR3 sequences, roughly 39% seen once. The sequencing input was peripheral blood. Source of these receptors: an adult man with Graves' ophthalmopathy. The CDR3 runs from the conserved cysteine through the conserved F or W. The order of the fields is CDR3 protein, CDR3 DNA, V gene, D gene, clone size, J gene. The D gene is left open where the match is weak. Rows may omit the clone size; those that give it use once, few, many or a size class.

CASSPQGGNGELFF | TGTGCCAGCAGTCCCCAGGGGGGCAATGGGGAGCTGTTTTTT | TRBV25-1 | - | - | TRBJ2-2
CASSHSGANVLTF | TGTGCCAGCAGTCACTCTGGGGCCAACGTCCTGACTTTC | TRBV7-9 | - | many | TRBJ2-6
CSVGGQGSTEAF | TGCAGCGTGGGGGGACAGGGGAGCACTGAAGCTTTC | TRBV29-1 | TRBD1 | - | TRBJ2-6
CASSYGQGNGYTF | TGTGCCAGCAGCTACGGACAGGGGAATGGCTACACCTTC | TRBV7-8 | TRBD1 | many | TRBJ1-2
CSVAQNYSPEAFF | TGCAGCGTTGCCCAGAATTATAGTCCTGAAGCTTTCTTT | TRBV29-1 | - | many | TRBJ1-1
CASGLIEGAAEAFF | TGTGCCAGTGGCCTAATTGAGGGGGCCGCTGAAGCTTTCTTT | TRBV19 | TRBD1 | many | TRBJ1-1
CAISDRTNYGYTF | TGTGCCATCAGTGACAGGACTAACTATGGCTACACCTTC | TRBV10-3 | - | - | TRBJ1-2
CATSRGAGVNTGELFF | TGTGCCACCAGCAGAGGAGCGGGGGTGAACACCGGGGAGCTGTTTTTT | TRBV15 | TRBD2 | once | TRBJ2-2
CAGSEVTRELQETQYF | TGTGCCGGCAGTGAAGTTACGCGGGAACTACAAGAGACCCAGTACTTC | TRBV2 | - | - | TRBJ2-5
CASSTRTGPYEQYF | TGCGCCAGCAGCACCCGGACAGGGCCCTACGAGCAGTACTTC | TRBV5-1 | TRBD1 | many | TRBJ2-7
CASSEYSGRISDTQYF | TGTGCCAGCAGTGAATATAGCGGGAGAATTTCAGATACGCAGTATTTT | TRBV25-1 | TRBD2 | many | TRBJ2-3
CASSLGLRTGELFF | TGTGCCAGTAGTCTGGGACTGCGCACCGGGGAGCTGTTTTTT | TRBV19 | - | - | TRBJ2-2
CASSLMMQANTEAFF | TGTGCCAGCAGCTTAATGATGCAGGCGAACACTGAAGCTTTCTTT | TRBV7-9 | - | many | TRBJ1-1
CSVGEGYEQYF | TGCAGCGTGGGGGAAGGCTACGAGCAGTACTTC | TRBV29-1 | - | many | TRBJ2-7
CASSVGVGQNTEAFF | TGTGCCAGCAGCGTAGGAGTAGGGCAGAACACTGAAGCTTTCTTT | TRBV9 | - | many | TRBJ1-1
CASSFNVGRGEQFF | TGTGCCAGCAGCTTTAACGTAGGGAGGGGCGAGCAGTTCTTC | TRBV11-2 | TRBD2 | once | TRBJ2-1
CASSEAGDQPQHF | TGTGCCAGCAGTGAAGCGGGGGATCAGCCCCAGCATTTT | TRBV2 | - | - | TRBJ1-5
CASSVTDGVGETQYF | TGTGCCAGCAGCGTAACGGATGGGGTTGGTGAGACCCAGTACTTC | TRBV9 | - | many | TRBJ2-5
CASSQEWSKVFYEQYF | TGTGCCAGCAGCCAAGAATGGTCTAAGGTCTTCTACGAGCAGTACTTC | TRBV7-2 | - | few | TRBJ2-7
CSARGGSMGNQPQHF | TGCAGTGCTAGGGGGGGATCAATGGGCAATCAGCCCCAGCATTTT | TRBV20-1 | - | many | TRBJ1-5
CASSFGLAGELFF | TGTGCCAGCAGCTTCGGACTAGCCGGGGAGCTGTTTTTT | TRBV12-3/TRBV12-4 | TRBD2 | many | TRBJ2-2
CASSYIQGNTGELFF | TGTGCCAGCAGTTACATTCAGGGGAACACCGGGGAGCTGTTTTTT | TRBV10-3 | - | - | TRBJ2-2
CASSLEGGTAGYTF | TGTGCCAGCAGCTTAGAAGGAGGGACGGCTGGCTACACCTTC | TRBV7-2 | - | many | TRBJ1-2
CASSRTGSEWAFF | TGCGCCAGCAGCCGGACAGGGTCGGAGTGGGCTTTCTTT | TRBV10-1 | TRBD1 | - | TRBJ1-1
CSVDTGMNYGYTF | TGCAGCGTTGATACAGGGATGAACTATGGCTACACCTTC | TRBV29-1 | - | - | TRBJ1-2
CSVRLGQGYGYTF | TGCAGCGTGAGGCTGGGGCAAGGCTATGGCTACACCTTC | TRBV29-1 | - | - | TRBJ1-2
CASSVHRDSINTGELFF | TGTGCCAGCAGCGTTCACCGGGACAGCATCAACACCGGGGAGCTGTTTTTT | TRBV9 | TRBD1 | - | TRBJ2-2
CASGDSANEQYF | TGTGCCAGCGGGGACAGTGCCAACGAGCAGTACTTC | TRBV2 | TRBD1 | - | TRBJ2-7
CASSLSGQDFYEQYF | TGTGCCAGCAGTCTGTCCGGACAGGACTTCTACGAGCAGTACTTC | TRBV6-5 | TRBD1 | - | TRBJ2-7